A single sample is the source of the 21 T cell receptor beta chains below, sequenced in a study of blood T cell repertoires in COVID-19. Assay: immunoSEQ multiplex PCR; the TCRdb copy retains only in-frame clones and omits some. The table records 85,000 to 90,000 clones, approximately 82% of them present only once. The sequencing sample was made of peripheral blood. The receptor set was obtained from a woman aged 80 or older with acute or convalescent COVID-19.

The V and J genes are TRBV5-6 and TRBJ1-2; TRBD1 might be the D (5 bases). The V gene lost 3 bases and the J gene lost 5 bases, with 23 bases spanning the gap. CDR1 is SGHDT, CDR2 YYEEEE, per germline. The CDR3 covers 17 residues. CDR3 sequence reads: CASSSLQSTDGRYGYTF. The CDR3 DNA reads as TGTGCCAGCAGCTCCCTTCAGTCGACAGACGGAAGGTATGGCTACACCTTC.

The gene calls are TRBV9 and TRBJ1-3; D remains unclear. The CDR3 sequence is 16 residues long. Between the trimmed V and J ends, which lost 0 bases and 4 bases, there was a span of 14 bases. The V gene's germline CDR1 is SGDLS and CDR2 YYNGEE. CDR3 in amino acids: CASSVGAAVIGNTIYF. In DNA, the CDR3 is TGTGCCAGCAGCGTAGGCGCGGCGGTCATCGGAAACACCATATATTTT. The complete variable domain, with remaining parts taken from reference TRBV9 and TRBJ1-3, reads DSGVTQTPKHLITATGQRVTLRCSPRSGDLSVYWYQQSLDQGLQFLIQYYNGEERAKGNILERFSAQQFPDLHSELNLSSLELGDSALYFCASSVGAAVIGNTIYFGEGSWLTVV.

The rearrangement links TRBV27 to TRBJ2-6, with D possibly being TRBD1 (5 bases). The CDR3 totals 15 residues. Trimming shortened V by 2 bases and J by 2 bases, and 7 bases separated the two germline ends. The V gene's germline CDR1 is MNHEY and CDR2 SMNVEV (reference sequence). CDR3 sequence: CASSLKGAGANVLTF. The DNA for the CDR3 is TGTGCCAGCAGTTTAAAAGGGGCTGGGGCCAACGTCCTGACTTTC.

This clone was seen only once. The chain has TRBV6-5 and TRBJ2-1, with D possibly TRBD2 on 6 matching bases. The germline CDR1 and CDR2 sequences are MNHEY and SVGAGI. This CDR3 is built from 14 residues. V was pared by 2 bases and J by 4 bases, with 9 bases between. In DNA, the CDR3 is TGTGCCAGCAGTTACGCGGGGAGATACAATGAGCAGTTCTTC. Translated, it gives CASSYAGRYNEQFF.

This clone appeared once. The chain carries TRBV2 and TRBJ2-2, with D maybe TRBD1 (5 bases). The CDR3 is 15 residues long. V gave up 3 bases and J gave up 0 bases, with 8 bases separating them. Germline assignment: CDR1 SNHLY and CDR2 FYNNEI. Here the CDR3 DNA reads TGTGCCAGCAGTGAGGACAATTCGAACACCGGGGAGCTGTTTTTT. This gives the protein CASSEDNSNTGELFF.

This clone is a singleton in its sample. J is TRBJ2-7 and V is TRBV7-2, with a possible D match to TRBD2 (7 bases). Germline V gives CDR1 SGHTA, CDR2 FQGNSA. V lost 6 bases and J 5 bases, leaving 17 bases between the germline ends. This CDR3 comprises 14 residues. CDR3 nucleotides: TGTGCCAGCAGGGGAGGGGGGCCTCCGAACGAGCAGTACTTC. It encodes CASRGGGPPNEQYF.

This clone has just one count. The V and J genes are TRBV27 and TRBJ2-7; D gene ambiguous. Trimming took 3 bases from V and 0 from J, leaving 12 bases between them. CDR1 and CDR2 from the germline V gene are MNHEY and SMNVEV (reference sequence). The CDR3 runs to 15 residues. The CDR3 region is CASSFTQVSSYEQYF. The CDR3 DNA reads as TGTGCCAGCAGTTTTACGCAGGTTAGCTCCTACGAGCAGTACTTC.

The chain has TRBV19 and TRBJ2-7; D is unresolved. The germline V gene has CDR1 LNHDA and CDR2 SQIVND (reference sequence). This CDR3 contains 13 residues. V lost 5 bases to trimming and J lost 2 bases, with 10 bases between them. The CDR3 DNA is TGTGCCAGTAGTCGCGGCGAGGCCTACGAGCAGTACTTC. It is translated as CASSRGEAYEQYF.

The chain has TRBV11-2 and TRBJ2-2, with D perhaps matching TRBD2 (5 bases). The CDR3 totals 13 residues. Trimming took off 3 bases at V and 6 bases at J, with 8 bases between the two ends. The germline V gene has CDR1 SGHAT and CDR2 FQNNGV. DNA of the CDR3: TGTGCCAGCAGCTTCCAGGAGGCCGGGGAGCTGTTTTTT. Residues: CASSFQEAGELFF.

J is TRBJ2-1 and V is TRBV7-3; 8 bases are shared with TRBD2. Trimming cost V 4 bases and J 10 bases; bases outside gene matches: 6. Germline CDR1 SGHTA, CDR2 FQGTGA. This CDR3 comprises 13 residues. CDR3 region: CASSSTVAGEQFF. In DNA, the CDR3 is TGTGCCAGCAGCTCAACTGTAGCGGGGGAGCAGTTCTTC.

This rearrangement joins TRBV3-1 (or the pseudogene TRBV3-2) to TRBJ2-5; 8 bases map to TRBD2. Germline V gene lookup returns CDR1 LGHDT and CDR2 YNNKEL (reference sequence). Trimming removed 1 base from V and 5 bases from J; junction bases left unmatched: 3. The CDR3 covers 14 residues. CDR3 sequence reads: CASSQGLAKETQYF. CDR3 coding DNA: TGTGCCAGCAGCCAAGGACTAGCGAAGGAGACCCAGTACTTC.

CDR3 loop: CASSGQGVNTEAFF. Written as DNA, the CDR3 is TGCGCCAGCAGTGGACAGGGCGTTAACACTGAAGCTTTCTTT. V usage is TRBV10-1 and J usage is TRBJ1-1; TRBD1 matches at 7 bases. Germline CDR1 WNHNN, CDR2 SYGVQD (reference sequence). There are 14 residues in the CDR3. The V and J ends lost 4 bases and 2 bases, in that order; junction bases with no gene match: 4.

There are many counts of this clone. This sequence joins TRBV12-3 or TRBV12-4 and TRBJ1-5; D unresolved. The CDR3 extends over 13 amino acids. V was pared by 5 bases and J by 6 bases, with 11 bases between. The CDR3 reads CASSQRLVQPQHF. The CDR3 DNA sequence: TGTGCCAGCAGTCAGAGGCTGGTTCAGCCCCAGCATTTT.

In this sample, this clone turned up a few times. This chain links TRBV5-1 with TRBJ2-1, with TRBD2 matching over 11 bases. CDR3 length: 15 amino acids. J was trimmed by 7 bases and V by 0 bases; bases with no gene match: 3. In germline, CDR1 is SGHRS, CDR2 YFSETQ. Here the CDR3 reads CASSLVIAGGNEQFF. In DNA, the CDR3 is TGCGCCAGCAGCTTGGTTATAGCGGGAGGGAATGAGCAGTTCTTC.

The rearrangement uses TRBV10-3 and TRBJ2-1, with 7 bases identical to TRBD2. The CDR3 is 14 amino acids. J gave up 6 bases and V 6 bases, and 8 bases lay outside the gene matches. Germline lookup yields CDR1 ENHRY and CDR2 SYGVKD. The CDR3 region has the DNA TGTGCCATCAGAGGGCGGGAGAGGAGCAATGAGCAGTTCTTC. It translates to CAIRGRERSNEQFF.

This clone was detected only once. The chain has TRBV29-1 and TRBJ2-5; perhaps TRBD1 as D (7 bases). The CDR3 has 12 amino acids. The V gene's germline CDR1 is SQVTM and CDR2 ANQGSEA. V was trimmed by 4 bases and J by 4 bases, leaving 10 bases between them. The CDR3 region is CSVAGGLETQYF. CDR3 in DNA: TGCAGCGTTGCAGGGGGACTAGAGACCCAGTACTTC.

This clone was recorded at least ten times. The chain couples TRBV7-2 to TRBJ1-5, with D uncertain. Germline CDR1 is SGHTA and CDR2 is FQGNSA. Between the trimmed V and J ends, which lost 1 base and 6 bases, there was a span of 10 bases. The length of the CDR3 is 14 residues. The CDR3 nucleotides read TGTGCCAGCAGCTTAGAACCCCTAAGTCAGCCCCAGCATTTT. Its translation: CASSLEPLSQPQHF.

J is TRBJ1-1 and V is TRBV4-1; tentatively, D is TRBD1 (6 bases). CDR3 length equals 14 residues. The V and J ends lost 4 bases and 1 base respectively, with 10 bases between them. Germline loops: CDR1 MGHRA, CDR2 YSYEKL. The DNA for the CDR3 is TGCGCCAGCAGCCTTCTGGGGGCGAACACTGAAGCTTTCTTT. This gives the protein CASSLLGANTEAFF.

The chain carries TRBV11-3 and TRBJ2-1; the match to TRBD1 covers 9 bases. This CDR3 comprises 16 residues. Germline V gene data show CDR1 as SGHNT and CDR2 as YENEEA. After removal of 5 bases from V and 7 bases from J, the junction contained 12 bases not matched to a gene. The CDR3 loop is CASSPSSMDRGNEQFF. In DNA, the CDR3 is TGTGCCAGCAGCCCCTCATCCATGGACAGGGGTAATGAGCAGTTCTTC.

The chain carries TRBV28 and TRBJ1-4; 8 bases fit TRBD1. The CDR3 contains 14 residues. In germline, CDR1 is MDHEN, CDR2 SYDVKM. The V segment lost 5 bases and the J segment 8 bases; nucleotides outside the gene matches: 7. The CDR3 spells CASSQQGVGEKLFF. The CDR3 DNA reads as TGTGCCAGCAGTCAACAGGGGGTGGGGGAAAAACTGTTTTTT.

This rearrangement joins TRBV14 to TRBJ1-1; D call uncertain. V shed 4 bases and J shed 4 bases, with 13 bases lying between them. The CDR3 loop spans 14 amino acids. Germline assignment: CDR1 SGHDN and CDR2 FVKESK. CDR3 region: CASSPREGGTEAFF. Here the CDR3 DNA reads TGTGCCAGCAGCCCAAGGGAAGGAGGCACTGAAGCTTTCTTT.